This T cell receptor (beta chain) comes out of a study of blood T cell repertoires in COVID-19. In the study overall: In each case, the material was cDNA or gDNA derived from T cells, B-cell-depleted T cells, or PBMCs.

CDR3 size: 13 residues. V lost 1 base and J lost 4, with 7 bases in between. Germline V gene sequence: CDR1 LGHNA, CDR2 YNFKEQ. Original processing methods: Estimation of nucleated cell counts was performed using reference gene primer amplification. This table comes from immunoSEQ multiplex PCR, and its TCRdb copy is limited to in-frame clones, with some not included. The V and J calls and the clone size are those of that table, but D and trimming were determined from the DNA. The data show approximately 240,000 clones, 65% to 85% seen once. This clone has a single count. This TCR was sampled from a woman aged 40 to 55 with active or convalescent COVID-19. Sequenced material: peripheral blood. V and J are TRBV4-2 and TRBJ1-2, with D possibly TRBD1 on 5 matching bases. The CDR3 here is CASSQATVYGYTF. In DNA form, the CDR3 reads TGTGCCAGCAGCCAAGCGACAGTCTATGGCTACACCTTC.